Sequencing of this T cell receptor beta chain was carried out in a study of beta chain features in type 1 diabetes (dated by TCRdb to 2016 to 2018). With regard to the full study: No differences in mean age, gender distribution, total cell number or subset yield were found between patients and healthy donors. A total of 85 million to 140 million sorted cells were examined across all samples, and a strong correlation was observed between cell number per subset and RNA yield. In the study, TCRB repertoires of sorted circulating CD4+ T cell subsets from recently diagnosed type 1 diabetes patients were compared with those of matched healthy donors. Whereas all 30 or so donors provided naive and central memory subsets, regulatory and stem cell-like memory subsets were isolated from just 8 patients and about 8 healthy donors.

The entire isolated RNA was reverse transcribed using the High Capacity cDNA Reverse Transcription Kit, and thus expressed TCRB transcripts were sequenced. Deep immunoSEQ sequencing was applied to naive, central memory and regulatory T cell samples, giving an average of roughly 3.6 million total reads per sample. After sorted cells were lysed in RLT buffer, RNA was extracted with DNase-treated RNeasy Micro or Mini kits, with the choice depending on cell number. Each cell subset was processed on its own to prevent cross-contamination, while patient and healthy donor samples were processed together. Using the immunoSEQ multiplex PCR, TCRB sequences were amplified from cDNA into 87-bp fragments spanning the CDR3 region. Sequencing of the amplicons was performed on the Illumina HiSeq platform. The authors' analysis ran thus. PCR bias was computationally corrected using synthetic template baselines, reads within Hamming distance 2 were collapsed, and singletons that could not be merged were discarded. Reads were aligned against IMGT so that V, D and J genes, CDR3 length and insertions or deletions at six rearrangement sites could be assigned. Clonotype counts were normalized to sorted cell number within each subset before computing true diversity and Gini coefficients with the tcR R package. The overlap coefficient, calculated on TCRB nucleotide sequences, was used to quantify repertoire sharing. TCRdb holds this immuneACCESS table with in-frame rearrangements only. Some clones are missing; in checked studies, unresolved V genes explain under half, and the rest has no known cause. V, J and clone size derive from that table, while D and trimming were established from the DNA sequence. This sample is represented by 300,000 to 400,000 clones; roughly 8.8% of them were singletons. The ten biggest clones cover approximately 1% of the sample.

Each donor gave one peripheral blood draw, averaging approximately 110 mL, which was collected into heparinised tubes. Naive, central memory, regulatory and stem cell-like memory CD4+ T cells were sorted on a BD FACSAria II using a panel including CD45RO, CCR7, CD25, CD127, CD95 and CD27. All sorted populations exceeded 95% purity. PBMCs were isolated right away by Lymphoprep density gradient centrifugation and were stained directly, without culture. To minimize batch effects, samples were stained and sorted in pairs, one healthy donor with one patient per experiment. Regarding this clone: Its antigen specificity is not known. Base qualities are missing; no much larger clone stands one base away.

On the study overall, not on this receptor specifically: Fewer insertions and more nucleotide deletions at VDJ recombination sites were observed in patients with type 1 diabetes, implying thymic rearrangement abnormalities. PCR may preferentially amplify shorter templates, but because patient and control samples were amplified and corrected together, any resulting skew would affect both groups equally. Type 1 diabetes patients showed a moderate but significant shortening of TCRB CDR3 length in all four CD4+ subsets. Because cDNA was sequenced instead of genomic DNA, activated cells with high expression could be over-represented, although the groups did not differ in activation or CD3 levels. Only small numbers of individuals were included in the HLA sub-analyses, which left unresolved whether HLA type had any influence on TCRB rearrangement. Naive, central memory and regulatory TCRB repertoires appeared to be more alike among patients than among healthy donors.

Deletion took 2 bases off V and 9 bases off J, with a span of 14 bases between the germline ends. Via the germline V gene (reference sequence), CDR1 is SEHNR and CDR2 FQNEAQ. The CDR3 holds 15 amino acids from the cysteine to the phenylalanine. The sequence is cut down to CDR3 DNA, 45 bases in frame from base 1. The chain uses TRBV7-9 and TRBJ1-6; matching of 5 bases hints at TRBD1 as the D gene. Sample: central memory CD4+ T cells from blood. The receptor was isolated from a young man with type 1 diabetes. The CDR3 amino acid sequence is: CASSLNVRVGSPLHF. The DNA sequence reads TGTGCCAGCAGCTTAAACGTCAGGGTGGGTTCACCCCTCCACTTT.